The 30 T cell receptor beta chains presented below share a single source sample, sequenced in a study of shared clonotypes between healthy human individuals (dated by TCRdb to about 2020). Receptor libraries were prepared by the immunoSEQ multiplex PCR assay. Imported from immuneACCESS, the table was reduced by TCRdb to in-frame sequences with V and J called. These copies leave out some clones; in studies compared against another copy, an unresolved V gene accounts for under half, and the cause of the remainder is not known. Across this sample there are over a million clones, with approximately 80% seen only once. Together, the top ten hold roughly 0.56% of the sample. The sequenced sample was memory CD4+ T cells from PBMCs. The label giving this sample's cell subset or site can be read as: CD45RA-negative fraction. All receptors come from a man between 18 and 35 years old in good health. Some clones in this sample may be carry-over from other donors' samples.

This clone was seen a few times. The gene calls are TRBV29-1 and TRBJ1-1; maybe TRBD1 (5 bases). The CDR3 extends over 14 amino acids. V dropped 6 bases and J dropped 7 bases, with 21 bases sitting between them. The germline gives CDR1 SQVTM, CDR2 ANQGSEA. CDR3 nucleotide sequence: TGCAGCGTGACGAATACCGGCAGGGCGGATGAAGCTTTCTTT. Its translation: CSVTNTGRADEAFF.

This chain uses TRBV28 with TRBJ1-5, with 8 bases lining up with TRBD1. CDR3 length: 18 residues. V dropped 6 bases and J dropped 0; count of bases not matched to a gene: 13. Germline V gene data show CDR1 as MDHEN and CDR2 as SYDVKM. This CDR3 is CASSRPRTGTYSNQPQHF. Here the CDR3 DNA reads TGTGCCAGCAGCAGACCCCGGACAGGGACCTATAGCAATCAGCCCCAGCATTTT.

The chain has TRBV4-3 and TRBJ2-2, with no clear D. V was cut by 4 bases and J by 7 bases, with 7 bases left in between. Germline assignment: CDR1 LGHNA and CDR2 YSLEER. CDR3 size: 12 residues. The CDR3 spells CASSPLNGELFF. The CDR3 DNA follows: TGCGCCAGCAGCCCCCTTAACGGGGAGCTGTTTTTT.

The rearrangement uses TRBV2 and TRBJ2-5, with 10 bases identical to TRBD1. With 6 bases clipped from V and 6 bases from J, the junction kept 10 bases outside the gene matches. CDR3 size: 15 residues. Germline CDR1 reads SNHLY; CDR2 reads FYNNEI. The CDR3 bases are TGTGCCAGCAGGAGGGACAGGGGCGGGCCCCAGACCCAGTACTTC. Its translation: CASRRDRGGPQTQYF.

To note about this clone: The identical CDR3 is also encoded by other nucleotide sequences in the sample. The V and J genes are TRBV20-1 and TRBJ2-5; 7 nucleotides agree with TRBD2. This CDR3 is built from 11 residues. Trimming removed 7 bases from V and 3 bases from J; junction bases left unmatched: 2. Germline CDR1 and CDR2: DFQATT and SNEGSKA (reference sequence). Written as DNA, the CDR3 is TGCAGTGTCGCGGGAGAAGAGACCCAGTACTTC. It is translated as CSVAGEETQYF.

V gene TRBV18 combines with J gene TRBJ2-1, with TRBD2 matching over 7 bases. Unmatched junction bases numbered 7, after V lost 2 bases and J lost 6 bases. Germline CDR1 KGHSH, CDR2 LQKENI. This CDR3 region has 15 residues. The CDR3: CASSPMTSYGNEQFF. Here the CDR3 DNA reads TGTGCCAGCTCACCAATGACTAGCTATGGCAATGAGCAGTTCTTC.

This sequence joins TRBV7-3 and TRBJ2-3, with unresolved D. Germline CDR1 and CDR2: SGHTA and FQGTGA. Trimming shortened V by 3 bases and J by 5 bases, and 9 bases separated the two germline ends. This CDR3 comprises 13 residues. CDR3 loop: CASSFRTKDTQYF. The CDR3 nucleotides read TGTGCCAGCAGCTTTCGGACGAAAGATACGCAGTATTTT.

The chain carries TRBV6-6 and TRBJ2-7, with 9 bases lining up with TRBD2. The ends lost 4 bases at V and 6 bases at J; junction bases unmatched: 7. In germline, CDR1 is MNHNY, CDR2 SVGAGI (reference sequence). CDR3 size: 14 residues. CDR3 nucleotide sequence: TGTGCCAGCAGTTCTAGCGGGCGGGGGGGCGAGCAGTACTTC. Protein sequence: CASSSSGRGGEQYF.

As concerns this clone: One base away lies a much larger clone, so this may be a sequencing read error. The sample carries other DNA sequences with the same CDR3. V gene TRBV6-5 combines with J gene TRBJ1-2; 10 bases agree with TRBD1. This CDR3 region has 14 residues. Germline loops: CDR1 MNHEY, CDR2 SVGAGI. The trim removed 6 bases at V and 2 bases at J, leaving 3 bases unmatched. CDR3 region: CASSRDRGNYGYTF. The CDR3 DNA follows: TGTGCCAGCAGCAGGGACAGGGGAAACTATGGCTACACCTTC.

V and J are TRBV30 and TRBJ1-6; D ambiguous. This CDR3 region has 13 residues. Germline loops: CDR1 GTSNPN, CDR2 SVGIG (reference sequence). V was trimmed by 0 bases and J by 9 bases, leaving 9 bases between them. The CDR3: CAWSVNNGSPLHF. CDR3 bases: TGTGCCTGGAGTGTAAATAACGGTTCACCCCTCCACTTT. The variable domain in full, with the rest retrieved from reference TRBV30 and TRBJ1-6, is SQTIHQWPATLVQPVGSPLSLECTVEGTSNPNLYWYRQAAGRGLQLLFYSVGIGQISSEVPQNLSASRPQDRQFILSSKKLLLSDSGFYLCAWSVNNGSPLHFGNGTRLTVT.

The V gene is TRBV2, the J gene TRBJ1-5; 7 bases are a match to TRBD1. CDR1 is SNHLY, CDR2 FYNNEI, per germline. The CDR3 consists of 16 residues. The junction had 10 bases not matched to a gene; V was cut back by 1 base and J by 7 bases. The CDR3 DNA sequence: TGTGCCAGCAGTGAAGGCGCACAGGGGAGGTACCAGCCCCAGCATTTT. Its protein is CASSEGAQGRYQPQHF.

The chain links TRBV7-2 to TRBJ2-3, with D uncertain. Trimming cost V 4 bases and J 3 bases, with 8 bases left between them. The CDR3 is 13 residues long. The germline gives CDR1 SGHTA, CDR2 FQGNSA. Here the CDR3 reads CASSWSRTDTQYF. The CDR3 DNA reads TGTGCCAGCAGCTGGTCGAGGACAGATACGCAGTATTTT.

This sequence joins TRBV27 and TRBJ1-1, with D perhaps TRBD1 (5 bases). This CDR3 contains 15 residues. The V gene lost 7 bases and the J gene lost 0 bases, with 15 bases spanning the gap. In germline, CDR1 is MNHEY, CDR2 SMNVEV (reference sequence). CDR3 DNA: TGTGCCAGCAAACCGGGACTCCTCATGAACACTGAAGCTTTCTTT. Protein sequence: CASKPGLLMNTEAFF.

This clone was picked up one time. V usage is TRBV7-9 and J usage is TRBJ2-1; tentative D call: TRBD1 (6 bases). The CDR3 covers 14 residues. Germline lookup yields CDR1 SEHNR and CDR2 FQNEAQ (reference sequence). Trimming took off 3 bases at V and 3 bases at J, with 9 bases between the two ends. CDR3 in DNA: TGTGCCAGCAGCTTCGACAGGCGCTACAATGAGCAGTTCTTC. Protein product: CASSFDRRYNEQFF.

This clone has only a few counts. The chain combines TRBV5-4 with TRBJ2-5; 7 nucleotides match TRBD2. The V segment lost 4 bases and the J segment 4 bases; nucleotides outside the gene matches: 7. Germline V gives CDR1 SGHNT, CDR2 YYREEE (reference sequence). The CDR3 length is 14 residues. CDR3 nucleotides: TGTGCCAGCAGCCCGGAAGCGGGACGAGAGACCCAGTACTTC. Amino acids: CASSPEAGRETQYF.

CDR3: CASRATGFRYGYTF. The CDR3 bases are TGTGCCAGCAGGGCGACAGGGTTCCGTTATGGCTACACCTTC. The rearrangement uses TRBV6-5 and TRBJ1-2, with 7 bases that match TRBD1. This CDR3 region has 14 residues. Germline loops: CDR1 MNHEY, CDR2 SVGAGI. The J segment lost 5 bases and the V segment lost 6 bases, leaving 9 bases of the junction unmatched.

The rearrangement joins TRBV5-4 to TRBJ1-4; 8 bases are shared with TRBD1. Germline CDR1 SGHNT, CDR2 YYREEE (reference sequence). CDR3 length equals 17 residues. The junction had 8 bases not matched to a gene; V was cut back by 4 bases and J by 0 bases. CDR3 sequence: CASSLKTGASTNEKLFF. CDR3 DNA sequence: TGTGCCAGCAGCCTAAAGACAGGGGCCTCAACTAATGAAAAACTGTTTTTT.

The DNA for the CDR3 is TGCGCCAGCAGCCTGGATGGGCAGGGGAGCACCGGGGAGCTGTTTTTT. Translation gives CASSLDGQGSTGELFF. This chain connects TRBV5-1 to TRBJ2-2; D possibly corresponds to TRBD1 (6 bases). The CDR3 is 16 amino acids. The germline V gene has CDR1 SGHRS and CDR2 YFSETQ. Trimming pared 4 bases from V and 4 bases from J, leaving 17 bases between.

The chain couples TRBV5-6 to TRBJ1-3; D gene ambiguous. The CDR3 is 15 residues long. V was clipped by 4 bases and J by 0 bases, with 11 bases between them. Germline V gene sequence: CDR1 SGHDT, CDR2 YYEEEE. CDR3 residues: CASSPSPNSGNTIYF. For the CDR3, the DNA is TGTGCCAGCAGCCCCAGCCCGAACTCTGGAAACACCATATATTTT.

This rearrangement joins TRBV5-6 to TRBJ2-5; tentative D call: TRBD2 (5 bases). Germline V CDR1 and CDR2: SGHDT, YYEEEE. The CDR3 totals 13 residues. Deletions cut 6 bases from V and 3 bases from J, with 12 bases between. The CDR3 DNA sequence: TGTGCCAGCACCGCGGGTGTAAAAGAGACCCAGTACTTC. Amino acids: CASTAGVKETQYF.

There are a few counts of this clone. Within the sample, other DNA sequences also encode this same CDR3. Here the CDR3 reads CSVERSAMNTEAFF. CDR3 nucleotide sequence: TGCAGCGTTGAAAGATCTGCTATGAACACTGAAGCTTTCTTT. This chain uses TRBV29-1 with TRBJ1-1, with D unclear. This CDR3 contains 14 residues. Germline V gene lookup returns CDR1 SQVTM and CDR2 ANQGSEA. V was trimmed by 2 bases and J by 0 bases, leaving 10 bases between them.

This clone was detected a few times. The V call is TRBV5-1, the J call TRBJ2-3, with 11 bases aligning to TRBD2. Per germline, CDR1 SGHRS and CDR2 YFSETQ. Trimming at V came to 5 bases and at J to 2 bases, leaving 4 bases not matched to a gene. The length of the CDR3 is 15 residues. CDR3 residues: CASRPSGRFTDTQYF. CDR3 DNA: TGCGCCAGCAGGCCTAGCGGGAGGTTCACAGATACGCAGTATTTT.

The table lists this clone with a few counts. The J gene is TRBJ1-2, the V gene TRBV6-1, with unresolved D. Germline values: CDR1 MNHNS, CDR2 SASEGT. The V end lost 0 bases, the J end lost 4 bases, and 12 bases lay between the germline ends. CDR3 length: 15 amino acids. CDR3 in amino acids: CASSEALRAFYGYTF. CDR3 DNA sequence: TGTGCCAGCAGTGAAGCGCTTCGGGCTTTCTATGGCTACACCTTC.

The chain combines TRBV6-1 with TRBJ1-2; TRBD1 matches 9 bases. V shed 5 bases and J 8 bases; nucleotides not matched to a gene: 6. The length of the CDR3 is 13 residues. Germline assignment: CDR1 MNHNS and CDR2 SASEGT. The CDR3 loop is CASSSRTGDGYTF. As DNA, the CDR3 is TGTGCCAGCAGTTCTCGGACAGGGGACGGCTACACCTTC.

This clone showed up just a few times. The chain links TRBV28 to TRBJ2-7, with 10 bases aligning to TRBD2. V lost 4 bases, J lost 0 bases, and 9 bases stayed unmatched. Germline V gene lookup returns CDR1 MDHEN and CDR2 SYDVKM. This CDR3 is 17 amino acids long. CDR3 loop: CASSSHPGLASSYEQYF. CDR3 coding DNA: TGTGCCAGCAGTTCTCATCCGGGACTAGCGAGCTCCTACGAGCAGTACTTC.

This chain links TRBV29-1 with TRBJ2-3; perhaps TRBD2 as D (5 bases). This CDR3 has 13 amino acids. Per germline, CDR1 SQVTM and CDR2 ANQGSEA. The V and J ends lost 5 bases and 2 bases respectively, with 11 bases between them. CDR3 sequence: CSVPGLVTDTQYF. In DNA form, the CDR3 reads TGCAGCGTTCCCGGACTGGTCACAGATACGCAGTATTTT.

This clone has ten or more counts. CDR3 bases: TGTGCCAGCAGCTCCTATCCGAGGGGTAGGAGGGAGCAGTACTTC. It yields the protein CASSSYPRGRREQYF. The chain couples TRBV11-2 to TRBJ2-7; perhaps D is TRBD1 or TRBD2 (5 bases each). The CDR3 consists of 15 residues. V gave up 4 bases and J gave up 7 bases, with 20 bases separating them. The germline V gene encodes CDR1 SGHAT and CDR2 FQNNGV.

The chain has TRBV28 and TRBJ1-1; D not certain. Germline V lookup: CDR1 MDHEN, CDR2 SYDVKM. Trimming took off 5 bases at V and 1 base at J, with 20 bases between the two ends. The CDR3 is made up of 17 amino acids. The CDR3 here is CASSPLGPAPGNTEAFF. CDR3 DNA sequence: TGTGCCAGCAGTCCTTTAGGCCCCGCCCCAGGGAACACTGAAGCTTTCTTT.

The chain combines TRBV2 with TRBJ2-2, with no clear D. With 1 base removed from V and 2 bases from J, the gap between germline ends came to 8 bases. The germline V gene encodes CDR1 SNHLY and CDR2 FYNNEI. The CDR3 spans 15 residues. The CDR3 here is CASSEGQKNTGELFF. The CDR3 DNA reads TGTGCCAGCAGTGAAGGCCAGAAAAACACCGGGGAGCTGTTTTTT.

This clone was detected many times. This chain uses TRBV2 with TRBJ2-2; maybe TRBD1 (5 bases). This CDR3 region has 16 residues. Looked up from germline, CDR1 is SNHLY and CDR2 is FYNNEI. V lost 3 bases and J 2 bases, leaving 13 bases between the germline ends. The CDR3 loop is CASSDPPGLNTGELFF. The CDR3 DNA is TGTGCCAGCAGTGATCCCCCAGGGTTAAACACCGGGGAGCTGTTTTTT.